These 21 T cell receptor beta chains came from one sample sequenced in a study of CD8 T cells in ankylosing spondylitis. TCRdb reanalysed the 5' RACE reads using MiXCR and keeps one entry per CDR3 protein. The sample contains some 140,000 distinct CDR3 sequences, just under 7.5% of which appear only once. What was sequenced was blood, either unsorted or a sorted T cell fraction (not recorded which). Receptors were obtained from a female donor with ankylosing spondylitis or in good health (not recorded which).

This clonotype was recorded at least ten times. The V gene is TRBV25-1, the J gene TRBJ1-2, with 7 bases that match TRBD1. V lost 9 bases to trimming and J lost 6 bases; unmatched junction nucleotides: 19. Germline loops: CDR1 MGHDK, CDR2 SYGVNS. This CDR3 is 16 amino acids long. The CDR3 region has the DNA TGTGCCAGTGCACCAGTCCCTTCGACAGGGAGGGATGGCTACACCTTC. Residues: CASAPVPSTGRDGYTF.

As for this clonotype: This may come from a read error, since a much larger clone is one base off. The CDR3 here is CATKVRTGWYEQYF. In DNA form, the CDR3 reads TGCGCCACCAAGGTGAGGACAGGGTGGTACGAGCAGTACTTC. This chain uses TRBV5-1 with TRBJ2-7; 8 nucleotides align to TRBD1. The CDR3 totals 14 residues. Losses at the gene ends were 9 bases for V and 4 bases for J; bases not matched to a gene: 12. CDR1 SGHRS and CDR2 YFSETQ come from the germline V gene.

This clonotype was seen a handful of times. The chain combines TRBV7-9 with TRBJ2-7; 11 nucleotides line up with TRBD1. V shed 3 bases and J 5 bases; nucleotides not matched to a gene: 6. Germline loops: CDR1 SEHNR, CDR2 FQNEAQ (reference sequence). This CDR3 has 15 amino acids. The CDR3 bases are TGTGCCAGCAGCTTCCCGGACAGGGGGCTCCACGAGCAGTACTTC. Translating gives CASSFPDRGLHEQYF.

Many counts were recorded for this clonotype. The V call is TRBV6-5, the J call TRBJ2-2; D is unclear. The V and J ends lost 3 bases and 1 base respectively, with 9 bases between them. This CDR3 contains 15 residues. Per germline, CDR1 MNHEY and CDR2 SVGAGI. This CDR3 reads CASSYDSENTGELFF. In nucleotides, the CDR3 is TGTGCCAGCAGTTATGACTCAGAGAACACCGGGGAGCTGTTTTTT.

This clonotype has only a few counts. V is TRBV7-3 and J is TRBJ2-2, with 11 positions matching TRBD2. The CDR3 has 16 residues. J was trimmed by 3 bases and V by 2 bases; bases with no gene match: 2. Germline V gene data show CDR1 as SGHTA and CDR2 as FQGTGA. The CDR3 coding sequence is TGTGCCAGCAGCTTAGCTAGCGGGGGGTACACCGGGGAGCTGTTTTTT. Protein: CASSLASGGYTGELFF.

This clonotype showed up many times. The chain couples TRBV6-5 to TRBJ2-3; D remains unclear. CDR3 length: 15 residues. CDR1 and CDR2 from the germline V gene are MNHEY and SVGAGI. V dropped 0 bases and J dropped 1 base, with 8 bases sitting between them. This CDR3 is CASSYSGWGTDTQYF. The CDR3 bases are TGTGCCAGCAGTTACTCGGGGTGGGGCACAGATACGCAGTATTTT.

This clonotype showed up many times. The chain is built from TRBV20-1 and TRBJ1-1, with D perhaps TRBD1 (5 bases). The germline V and J ends were trimmed by 6 bases and 5 bases, with 19 bases remaining between them. The CDR3 extends over 14 amino acids. Germline values: CDR1 DFQATT, CDR2 SNEGSKA (reference sequence). DNA for the CDR3: TGCAGTGCCCCGACGAGACAGACGGGAACTGAAGCTTTCTTT. It encodes CSAPTRQTGTEAFF.

This clonotype was seen many times. V gene TRBV27 combines with J gene TRBJ2-7; a weak D match, TRBD1 (5 bases). This CDR3 contains 12 residues. The ends were cut back, 9 bases at V and 3 bases at J, with 12 bases in the middle. The germline gives CDR1 MNHEY, CDR2 SMNVEV (reference sequence). The CDR3 reads CASKRDSYEQYF. In nucleotides, the CDR3 is TGTGCCAGTAAAAGAGACAGCTACGAGCAGTACTTC.

Ten or more counts support this clonotype. Being one base from a much bigger clone, this may be a read error. The gene calls are TRBV5-1 and TRBJ2-3; no firm D call. The CDR3 consists of 13 residues. V was cut by 0 bases and J by 0 bases, with 2 bases left in between. Germline V gene data show CDR1 as SGHRS and CDR2 as YFSETQ. Here the CDR3 DNA reads TGCGCCAGCAGCTTGGCTAGCACAGATACGCAGTATTTT. Translating it yields CASSLASTDTQYF.

The table lists this clonotype with many counts. This sequence joins TRBV4-2 and TRBJ2-5, with 11 bases lining up with TRBD2. Unmatched junction bases numbered 4, after V lost 4 bases and J lost 0 bases. CDR3 length: 16 residues. Germline V gene data show CDR1 as LGHNA and CDR2 as YNFKEQ. CDR3 sequence reads: CASSPRLAGYQETQYF. Written as DNA, the CDR3 is TGTGCCAGCAGCCCTCGACTAGCGGGGTACCAAGAGACCCAGTACTTC.

The chain uses TRBV6-1 and TRBJ1-2; D unclear. In germline, CDR1 is MNHNS, CDR2 SASEGT. The CDR3 length is 14 residues. The V end lost 2 bases, the J end lost 4 bases, and 11 bases lay between the germline ends. Here the CDR3 reads CASSESGRTYGYTF. The CDR3 DNA is TGTGCCAGCAGTGAATCGGGCAGGACCTATGGCTACACCTTC.

This clonotype was counted ten times or more. The chain joins TRBV25-1 to TRBJ2-1; 11 bases match TRBD2. J lost 3 bases, V lost 6 bases, and 4 bases had no gene match. The germline gives CDR1 MGHDK, CDR2 SYGVNS. The CDR3 has 15 amino acids. The CDR3 region has the DNA TGTGCCAGCAGGGGGCTAGCGGGGGGCTACAATGAGCAGTTCTTC. Translating gives CASRGLAGGYNEQFF.

This clonotype was seen at least ten times. This chain joins TRBV18 and TRBJ2-5; TRBD1 aligns across 10 bases. CDR1 and CDR2 (germline): KGHSH, LQKENI. The V gene end was trimmed by 5 bases and the J gene end by 3 bases; junction bases not matched to a gene: 3. This CDR3 has 14 residues. CDR3 nucleotides: TGTGCCAGCTCAGAGGGACAGGGGAAAGAGACCCAGTACTTC. Amino acids: CASSEGQGKETQYF. The complete variable domain, with remaining parts taken from reference TRBV18 and TRBJ2-5, reads NAGVMQNPRHLVRRRGQEARLRCSPMKGHSHVYWYRQLPEEGLKFMVYLQKENIIDESGMPKERFSAEFPKEGPSILRIQQVVRGDSAAYFCASSEGQGKETQYFGPGTRLLVL.

The sample holds many counts of this clonotype. J is TRBJ2-3 and V is TRBV11-2; D possibly corresponds to TRBD2 (6 bases). Germline-derived CDR1 and CDR2 are SGHAT and FQNNGV. The CDR3 contains 14 residues. The ends were cut back, 1 base at V and 6 bases at J, with 11 bases in the middle. CDR3 in amino acids: CASSLGGGRDTQYF. CDR3 DNA: TGTGCCAGCAGCTTAGGTGGGGGGAGGGATACGCAGTATTTT.

This clonotype was detected many times. This chain links TRBV27 with TRBJ2-1; no clear D. CDR1 is MNHEY, CDR2 SMNVEV, per germline (reference sequence). V was clipped by 3 bases and J by 4 bases, with 1 base between them. The CDR3 contains 11 residues. The DNA for the CDR3 is TGTGCCAGCAGTTTGTACAATGAGCAGTTCTTC. Translation: CASSLYNEQFF.

This clonotype came up a few times. The chain employs TRBV6-5 and TRBJ2-5; 8 bases map to TRBD2. This CDR3 contains 16 residues. V dropped 4 bases and J dropped 4; count of bases not matched to a gene: 11. The germline CDR1 and CDR2 sequences are MNHEY and SVGAGI. The CDR3 loop reads CASSSPSGLAPETQYF. CDR3 nucleotides: TGTGCCAGCAGTTCCCCCTCTGGACTAGCACCAGAGACCCAGTACTTC.

This clonotype was seen ten or more times. The CDR3 here is CASIQTPGTEAFF. CDR3 sequence (DNA): TGTGCCAGCATCCAGACCCCGGGCACTGAAGCTTTCTTT. The V gene is TRBV2, the J gene TRBJ1-1; no reliable D call. CDR3 size: 13 residues. With 7 bases removed from V and 4 bases from J, the gap between germline ends came to 13 bases. Germline V gene sequence: CDR1 SNHLY, CDR2 FYNNEI.

Many counts were recorded for this clonotype. This chain uses TRBV3-1 with TRBJ1-1, with 11 bases that match TRBD1. Germline loops: CDR1 LGHDT, CDR2 YNNKEL (reference sequence). This CDR3 is built from 17 residues. The trim removed 4 bases at V and 4 bases at J, leaving 11 bases unmatched. The CDR3 here is CASSPDRGLTEGTEAFF. Written as DNA, the CDR3 is TGTGCCAGCAGCCCGGACAGGGGGCTTACCGAGGGCACTGAAGCTTTCTTT.

This clonotype was counted ten times or more. The chain has TRBV5-1 and TRBJ2-4; D is perhaps TRBD1 or TRBD2 (5 bases each). CDR3 length equals 14 residues. Trimming removed 4 bases from V and 6 bases from J, with 14 bases in between. Germline lookup yields CDR1 SGHRS and CDR2 YFSETQ. CDR3 protein: CASSTEGSTNIQYF. The CDR3 DNA reads as TGCGCCAGCAGCACCGAGGGGTCGACAAACATTCAGTACTTC.

This clonotype has a count of ten or more. V usage is TRBV6-1 and J usage is TRBJ2-1, with 10 bases fitting TRBD2. The CDR3 spans 16 residues. In germline, CDR1 is MNHNS, CDR2 SASEGT. J was trimmed by 2 bases and V by 2 bases; bases with no gene match: 3. This CDR3 reads CASSESLAGAYNEQFF. The CDR3 coding sequence is TGTGCCAGCAGTGAAAGCCTAGCGGGGGCCTACAATGAGCAGTTCTTC.

This clonotype has a count of ten or more. V and J are TRBV12-3 or TRBV12-4 and TRBJ1-4, with D tentatively TRBD1 (5 bases). V was pared by 3 bases and J by 7 bases, with 15 bases between. The CDR3 totals 15 residues. CDR3 sequence reads: CASSFRQPEGEKLFF. As DNA, the CDR3 is TGTGCCAGCAGTTTCCGACAGCCAGAGGGTGAAAAACTGTTTTTT.